Described below is a single T cell receptor beta chain sequence and its context. It lacks a known antigen. No qualities accompany the bases; no much larger clone lies one base away. This entry belongs to a study of OX40 agonist ivuxolimab in advanced cancers. The study in broad terms: Ivuxolimab was a fully human IgG2 agonistic monoclonal antibody targeting the costimulatory receptor OX40 (CD134). Intravenous ivuxolimab was administered to patients every 2 weeks at six dose levels: 0.01, 0.1, 0.3, 1.5, 3 and 10 mg/kg. Among the 52 dose-escalation patients, around 19 had hepatocellular carcinoma, 15 melanoma, 9 renal cell carcinoma and 9 head and neck cancer. In the dose-escalation cohort, 82.7% of patients were male, and the mean age was approximately 60 years with a range of roughly 23 to 79. Prior anti-PD-1, anti-PD-L1 or anti-CTLA-4 therapy was permitted, and 30% to 45% of dose-escalation patients had received checkpoint inhibitors. Partial responses occurred in three dose-escalation patients, of whom one had hepatocellular carcinoma and two had cutaneous melanoma. Peripheral TCRbeta sequencing aimed to test whether ivuxolimab altered TCR sequence diversity and caused clonal T-cell expansion. The paper reports the monotherapy dose-escalation portion (N of about 50 patients) of the phase I ivuxolimab trial. Points the paper makes about the study in general: Low levels of normalized T-cell clonal expansion were also shown by some nonresponding patients. The antigen specificity of the clonally expanded peripheral T cells was not determined. Clonal expansion of both CD4+ and CD8+ blood T cells was observed from baseline to week 6 at doses 0.1 to 3.0 mg/kg. After ivuxolimab, more expanded clones were found on average in CD8+ T cells than in CD4+ T cells. In the 0.1-3.0 mg/kg groups, partial responders had among the lowest normalized peripheral clonal expansion, particularly in CD8+ T cells.

The trial excluded patients who had a history of autoimmune disease or who were on systemic immunosuppression. In every dose cohort, peripheral blood was drawn for TCR sequencing at baseline, cycle 4 day 1, and cycle 7 day 1. The samples were taken from a phase I, first-in-human, multicenter, open-label dose-escalation trial of ivuxolimab. Adults with locally advanced or metastatic melanoma, renal cell carcinoma, hepatocellular carcinoma or head and neck squamous cell carcinoma were enrolled in the trial. CD4+ and CD8+ T cells were sorted separately from peripheral blood before TCR sequencing. Measured from the cysteine to the phenylalanine, the CDR3 is 18 residues long. The CDR3 DNA has 54 bases and is translated from base 1. The germline V gene supplies CDR1 LGHNA and CDR2 YSLEER. Genomic DNA was isolated from the sorted cells so that the TCRbeta CDR3 region could be sequenced. The immunoSEQ Assay was used to sequence the TCRbeta CDR3 regions. TCRdb took over this immuneACCESS table, retaining in-frame rearrangements with V and J assigned. Such tables are incomplete; in checked studies, under half of the missing clones stem from an unresolved V gene, and the remainder is unexplained. For this sample the table gives approximately 100,000 clones, of which 70% to 90% were detected only once. Of the sample, 3.5% to 4% falls within the top ten clones.

The source is an adult with an advanced solid tumor such as melanoma, head and neck, liver or kidney cancer. The chain was built from TRBV4-3 and TRBJ2-5, and 9 bases in between align with TRBD2. The J call may be faulty, since TRBJ2-7 better matches the DNA end. This specimen was CD4+ or CD8+ T cells sorted from blood, taken in a trial of the OX40 agonist ivuxolimab. The CDR3 protein: CASSQDRSLAGLSYEQYF. The DNA sequence is as follows: TGCGCCAGCAGCCAAGATCGGTCACTAGCGGGCCTCTCCTACGAGCAGTACTTC.